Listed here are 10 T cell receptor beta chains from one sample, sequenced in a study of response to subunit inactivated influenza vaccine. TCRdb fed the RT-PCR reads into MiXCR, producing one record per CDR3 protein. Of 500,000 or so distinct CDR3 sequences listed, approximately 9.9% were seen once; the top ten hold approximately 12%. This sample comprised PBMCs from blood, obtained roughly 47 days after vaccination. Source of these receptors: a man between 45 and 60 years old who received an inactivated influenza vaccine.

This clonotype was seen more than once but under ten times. CDR3 in amino acids: CASSWAAYGYTF. The CDR3 nucleotides are TGTGCCAGCAGTTGGGCAGCCTATGGCTACACCTTC. The chain links TRBV12-3 or TRBV12-4 to TRBJ1-2; D call uncertain. This CDR3 comprises 12 residues. V was trimmed by 4 bases and J by 4 bases, leaving 7 bases between them.

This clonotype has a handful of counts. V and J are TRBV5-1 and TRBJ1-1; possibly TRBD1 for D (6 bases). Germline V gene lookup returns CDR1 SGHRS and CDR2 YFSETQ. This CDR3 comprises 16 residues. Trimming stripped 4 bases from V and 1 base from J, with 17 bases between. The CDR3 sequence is CASSPGGGLRNTEAFF. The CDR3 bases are TGCGCCAGCAGCCCCGGGGGCGGACTGAGGAACACTGAAGCTTTCTTT.

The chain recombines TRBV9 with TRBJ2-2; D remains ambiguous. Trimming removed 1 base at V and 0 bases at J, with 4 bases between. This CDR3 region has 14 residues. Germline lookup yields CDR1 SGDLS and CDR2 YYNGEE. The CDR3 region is CASSVQANTGELFF. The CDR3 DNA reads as TGTGCCAGCAGCGTACAGGCGAACACCGGGGAGCTGTTTTTT.

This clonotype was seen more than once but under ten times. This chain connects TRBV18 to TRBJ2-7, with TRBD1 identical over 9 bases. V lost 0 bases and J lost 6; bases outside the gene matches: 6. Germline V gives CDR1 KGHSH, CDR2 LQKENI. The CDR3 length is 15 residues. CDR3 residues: CASSPPGQGKSEQYF. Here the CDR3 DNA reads TGTGCCAGCTCACCACCGGGACAGGGTAAGAGCGAGCAGTACTTC.

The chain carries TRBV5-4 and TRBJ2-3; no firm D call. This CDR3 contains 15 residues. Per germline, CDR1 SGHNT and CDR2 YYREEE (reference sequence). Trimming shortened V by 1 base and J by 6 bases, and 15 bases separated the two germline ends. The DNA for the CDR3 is TGTGCCAGCAGCTTGCCGGGCTCGGTTTCGGATACGCAGTATTTT. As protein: CASSLPGSVSDTQYF.

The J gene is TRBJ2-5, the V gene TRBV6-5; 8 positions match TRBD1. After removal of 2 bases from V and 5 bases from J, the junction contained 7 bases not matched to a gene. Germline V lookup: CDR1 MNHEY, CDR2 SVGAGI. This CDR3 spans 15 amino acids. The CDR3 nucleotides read TGTGCCAGCAGTTACACCCGACAGGGGTCGGAGACCCAGTACTTC. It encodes CASSYTRQGSETQYF.

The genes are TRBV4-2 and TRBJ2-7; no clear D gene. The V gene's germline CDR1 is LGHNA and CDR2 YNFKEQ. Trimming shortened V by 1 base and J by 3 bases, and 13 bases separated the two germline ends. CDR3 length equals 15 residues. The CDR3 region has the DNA TGTGCCAGCAGCCAAGTCGGCGGATCTCACTACGAGCAGTACTTC. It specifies CASSQVGGSHYEQYF.

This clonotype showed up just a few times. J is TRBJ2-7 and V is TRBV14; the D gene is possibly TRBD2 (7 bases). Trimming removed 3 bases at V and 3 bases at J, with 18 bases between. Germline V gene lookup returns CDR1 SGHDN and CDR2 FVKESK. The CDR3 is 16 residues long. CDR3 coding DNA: TGTGCCAGCAGCCACCTAAGCGGGACACTGTTCTACGAGCAGTACTTC. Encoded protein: CASSHLSGTLFYEQYF.

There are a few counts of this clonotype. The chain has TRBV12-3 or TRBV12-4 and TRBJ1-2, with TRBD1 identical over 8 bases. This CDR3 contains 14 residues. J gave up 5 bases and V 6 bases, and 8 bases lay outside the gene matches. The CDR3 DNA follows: TGTGCCAGCAGACCCGACAGGGGCGGTTATGGCTACACCTTC. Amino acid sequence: CASRPDRGGYGYTF.

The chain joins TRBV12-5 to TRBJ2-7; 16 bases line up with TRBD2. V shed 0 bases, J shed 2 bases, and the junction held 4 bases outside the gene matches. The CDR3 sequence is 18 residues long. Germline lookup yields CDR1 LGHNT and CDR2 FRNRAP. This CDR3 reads CASGLVNGTSGRAYEQYF. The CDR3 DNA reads TGTGCTAGTGGTTTGGTTAACGGGACTAGCGGGAGGGCCTACGAGCAGTACTTC. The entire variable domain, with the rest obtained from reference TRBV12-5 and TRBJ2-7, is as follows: DARVTQTPRHKVTEMGQEVTMRCQPILGHNTVFWYRQTMMQGLELLAYFRNRAPLDDSGMPKDRFSAEMPDATLATLKIQPSEPRDSAVYFCASGLVNGTSGRAYEQYFGPGTRLTVT.